This T cell receptor (beta chain) was documented in a study of OX40 agonist ivuxolimab in advanced cancers. The wider study: Patients undergoing dose escalation presented with hepatocellular carcinoma, melanoma, renal cell or head and neck cancer. Age averaged around 60 years (range roughly 23 to 80), and 80% to 90% were male. Three patients got partial responses; one had hepatocellular carcinoma and two had cutaneous melanoma.

Using immunoSEQ multiplex PCR, the repertoire was profiled, and TCRdb retains in-frame clones only, with some absent. The repertoire holds tens of thousands of clones, with approximately 81% as singletons. Autoimmune disease history or systemic immunosuppression excluded patients. The source material was CD4+ or CD8+ T cells sorted from blood, sampled in a trial of the OX40 agonist ivuxolimab. The sequence came from an adult with an advanced solid tumor such as melanoma, head and neck, liver or kidney cancer.

The CDR3: CASSLAGSRGGDGYTF. CDR3 DNA: TGCGCCAGCAGCTTGGCGGGCAGTAGGGGGGGTGATGGCTACACCTTC. The chain links TRBV5-1 to TRBJ1-2, with D tentatively TRBD1 (6 bases). Per the germline V gene, CDR1 is SGHRS and CDR2 is YFSETQ. The CDR3 length is 16 residues. The germline V and J ends were trimmed by 0 bases and 6 bases, with 18 bases remaining between them.